Following are 27 T cell receptor beta chains from one sample sequenced in a study of human T cells and chemical hapten exposure. TCRdb processed the RACE reads anew with MiXCR; each CDR3 protein has one entry. The sample has tens of thousands of distinct CDR3 sequences, around 7% seen once; the top ten hold 8% to 10%. Time point denoted: healthy volunteer bleed at 2 weeks. Total RNA came from unfractionated whole blood. The sample was whole blood. These receptors were collected from a human donor in good health. Some clones in this sample may be carry-over from other donors' samples.

This clonotype occurred many times. The chain has TRBV9 and TRBJ2-7; either TRBD1 or TRBD2 may supply D (5 bases each). CDR1 and CDR2 from the germline V gene are SGDLS and YYNGEE. Trimming removed 0 bases at V and 6 bases at J, with 13 bases between. The CDR3 is 14 residues long. Written as DNA, the CDR3 is TGTGCCAGCAGCGTAGGTGGGACCTGGATCGAGCAGTACTTC. This codes for CASSVGGTWIEQYF.

This clonotype was seen ten or more times. This chain joins TRBV20-1 and TRBJ1-6, with D maybe TRBD1 (6 bases). V was trimmed by 1 base and J by 8 bases, leaving 15 bases between them. The CDR3 runs to 15 residues. CDR1 and CDR2 (germline): DFQATT, SNEGSKA (reference sequence). In nucleotides, the CDR3 is TGCAGTGCTAGAGGTTCGGGGGGCGCGGATTCACCCCTCCACTTT. This codes for CSARGSGGADSPLHF.

The sample holds many counts of this clonotype. CDR3 region: CSGRTRLSTDTQYF. The CDR3 nucleotides read TGCAGTGGTCGGACTAGGCTTAGCACAGATACGCAGTATTTT. The rearrangement links TRBV20-1 to TRBJ2-3, with 7 bases lining up with TRBD2. With 7 bases clipped from V and 0 bases from J, the junction kept 7 bases outside the gene matches. There are 14 residues in the CDR3. The germline CDR1 and CDR2 sequences are DFQATT and SNEGSKA (reference sequence).

This clonotype came up many times. The chain is built from TRBV28 and TRBJ2-1, with D maybe TRBD2 (5 bases). CDR3 size: 13 residues. Germline CDR1 reads MDHEN; CDR2 reads SYDVKM. Trimming pared 8 bases from V and 7 bases from J, leaving 15 bases between. DNA for the CDR3: TGTGCCAGCTTCGAGGGAGAGGGTAATGAGCAGTTCTTC. Amino acid sequence: CASFEGEGNEQFF.

This clonotype occurred a few times. The V and J genes are TRBV15 and TRBJ2-7, with TRBD1 identical over 10 bases. V was clipped by 6 bases and J by 1 base; unmatched bases: 3. CDR1 and CDR2 from the germline V gene are LNHNV and YYDKDF (reference sequence). This CDR3 contains 14 residues. CDR3 DNA: TGTGCCACCAGGAGGACAGGGGGATCCTACGAGCAGTACTTC. It specifies CATRRTGGSYEQYF.

This clonotype showed up many times. The V and J genes are TRBV12-3 or TRBV12-4 and TRBJ2-3; TRBD2 agrees at 9 bases. The CDR3 spans 15 residues. J was trimmed by 3 bases and V by 1 base; bases with no gene match: 2. The CDR3 here is CASSLGLAGTDTQYF. As DNA, the CDR3 is TGTGCCAGCAGTTTAGGGCTAGCGGGAACAGATACGCAGTATTTT.

In DNA form, the CDR3 reads TGTGCCAGCAGCTTAGAATTGTCCTACGAGCAGTACTTC. Amino acid sequence: CASSLELSYEQYF. The rearrangement joins TRBV11-2 to TRBJ2-7; D gene unclear. Looked up from germline, CDR1 is SGHAT and CDR2 is FQNNGV. V lost 0 bases to trimming and J lost 1 base, with 4 bases between them. The CDR3 extends over 13 amino acids.

Ten or more counts support this clonotype. This chain joins TRBV11-2 and TRBJ2-1; perhaps D is TRBD1 or TRBD2 (5 bases each). The CDR3 runs 15 residues. The germline V and J ends were trimmed by 0 bases and 6 bases, with 12 bases remaining between them. The germline gives CDR1 SGHAT, CDR2 FQNNGV. In nucleotides, the CDR3 is TGTGCCAGCAGCTTAGAAGGGGTCCGGGGCAATGAGCAGTTCTTC. Its protein product is CASSLEGVRGNEQFF.

This clonotype was counted only a few times. J is TRBJ1-1 and V is TRBV12-3 or TRBV12-4, with D perhaps TRBD1 (6 bases). V was trimmed by 8 bases and J by 5 bases, leaving 15 bases between them. The CDR3 contains 13 residues. The CDR3 region is CASRGRGGTEAFF. The CDR3 DNA follows: TGTGCCAGCCGAGGCAGGGGTGGGACTGAAGCTTTCTTT.

This clonotype has at least ten counts. Here the CDR3 DNA reads TGTGCCAGCAGTGGGGACAGGGACCTCACCGGGGAGCTGTTTTTT. Protein sequence: CASSGDRDLTGELFF. V and J are TRBV6-2 or TRBV6-3 and TRBJ2-2, with 9 bases identical to TRBD1. The CDR3 loop spans 15 amino acids. The V segment lost 5 bases and the J segment 4 bases; nucleotides outside the gene matches: 5. CDR1 and CDR2 (germline): MNHEY, SVGEGT.

This clonotype was counted many times. The chain couples TRBV20-1 to TRBJ2-7, with D unclear. Germline loops: CDR1 DFQATT, CDR2 SNEGSKA (reference sequence). This CDR3 is 13 amino acids long. Trimming pared 6 bases from V and 0 bases from J, leaving 12 bases between. Here the CDR3 reads CSAKDPYSYEQYF. The CDR3 DNA sequence: TGCAGTGCGAAAGACCCCTACTCCTACGAGCAGTACTTC.

This clonotype was counted at least ten times. The CDR3 loop reads CASSFSTGTEAFF. The CDR3 DNA sequence: TGTGCCAGCAGTTTTTCGACAGGCACTGAAGCTTTCTTT. This rearrangement joins TRBV12-3 or TRBV12-4 to TRBJ1-1; D may be TRBD1 (6 bases). Trimming cost V 3 bases and J 4 bases, with 9 bases left between them. The CDR3 length is 13 residues.

This clonotype was observed many times. The chain couples TRBV28 to TRBJ2-7; 11 nucleotides line up with TRBD1. The CDR3 runs 15 residues. V trimming: 5 bases; J trimming: 5 bases; junction bases outside the gene matches: 8. Germline CDR1 is MDHEN and CDR2 is SYDVKM. In DNA, the CDR3 is TGTGCCAGCAGTGCCCCCGGGACAGGGGGACACGAGCAGTACTTC. Protein product: CASSAPGTGGHEQYF.

The rearrangement joins TRBV4-2 to TRBJ1-1; 11 bases fit TRBD1. This CDR3 is built from 16 residues. The junction had 1 base not matched to a gene; V was cut back by 1 base and J by 0 bases. In germline, CDR1 is LGHNA, CDR2 YNFKEQ. This CDR3 is CASSQGDRGLNTEAFF. The DNA of the CDR3 is TGTGCCAGCAGCCAAGGGGACAGGGGGTTGAACACTGAAGCTTTCTTT.

This clonotype was observed many times. This chain joins TRBV29-1 and TRBJ1-2; D is undetermined. There are 13 residues in the CDR3. Germline V gives CDR1 SQVTM, CDR2 ANQGSEA. The V and J ends lost 5 bases and 4 bases respectively, with 14 bases between them. The CDR3 nucleotides read TGCAGCGTTTACCGAGGTATAACCTATGGCTACACCTTC. Amino acids: CSVYRGITYGYTF.

By share, this clonotype ranks as medium-sized. The rearrangement links TRBV27 to TRBJ2-1, with a tentative D call TRBD2 (6 bases). Germline V CDR1 and CDR2: MNHEY, SMNVEV (reference sequence). V lost 5 bases and J 7 bases, leaving 12 bases between the germline ends. The CDR3 length is 13 residues. The CDR3, as DNA: TGTGCCAGCAGTATGGGGACTCCTAATGAGCAGTTCTTC. Protein sequence: CASSMGTPNEQFF.

This clonotype was detected ten times or more. V and J are TRBV5-1 and TRBJ2-4; TRBD2 agrees at 9 bases. The length of the CDR3 is 14 residues. V trimming: 4 bases; J trimming: 6 bases; junction bases outside the gene matches: 5. Germline values: CDR1 SGHRS, CDR2 YFSETQ. CDR3 sequence (DNA): TGCGCCAGCAGCGTGGTTAGCGGGAGAAACATTCAGTACTTC. It encodes CASSVVSGRNIQYF. The variable domain in full, completed from reference TRBV5-1 and TRBJ2-4, reads KAGVTQTPRYLIKTRGQQVTLSCSPISGHRSVSWYQQTPGQGLQFLFEYFSETQRNKGNFPGRFSGRQFSNSRSEMNVSTLELGDSALYLCASSVVSGRNIQYFGAGTRLSVL.

This clonotype came up many times. The rearrangement joins TRBV27 to TRBJ2-7, with D perhaps assigned TRBD1 or TRBD2 (5 bases each). CDR3 size: 18 residues. Trimming took off 6 bases at V and 0 bases at J, with 24 bases between the two ends. CDR1 and CDR2 from the germline V gene are MNHEY and SMNVEV (reference sequence). For the CDR3, the DNA is TGTGCCAGCAGCACACTCCAAGCCCGGGACGGCCTCTCCTACGAGCAGTACTTC. Its translation is CASSTLQARDGLSYEQYF.

The CDR3 DNA sequence: TGTGCCAGTTCCATTGAGGCACAGGGGGTGATCAGGAACAACTATGGCTACACCTTC. Translation gives CASSIEAQGVIRNNYGYTF. The chain has TRBV19 and TRBJ1-2, with 8 bases aligning to TRBD1. In germline, CDR1 is LNHDA, CDR2 SQIVND (reference sequence). This CDR3 region has 19 residues. V shed 8 bases, J shed 2 bases, and the junction held 22 bases outside the gene matches.

This clonotype was counted many times. The V call is TRBV20-1, the J call TRBJ2-5, with no clear D. Germline values: CDR1 DFQATT, CDR2 SNEGSKA (reference sequence). Trimming cost V 0 bases and J 0 bases, with 11 bases left between them. This CDR3 region has 15 residues. In nucleotides, the CDR3 is TGCAGTGCTAGAGATCCCCGCTCAAACCAAGAGACCCAGTACTTC. Its translation is CSARDPRSNQETQYF.

Many counts were recorded for this clonotype. The J gene is TRBJ2-6, the V gene TRBV6-2 or TRBV6-3, with TRBD1 matching 7 bases. V lost 5 bases to trimming and J lost 0 bases; unmatched junction nucleotides: 16. The CDR3 runs to 20 residues. Germline lookup yields CDR1 MNHEY and CDR2 SVGEGT. The CDR3 bases are TGTGCCAGCAGTCTACGTGGGTGGGACAGCAATCTCTCTGGGGCCAACGTCCTGACTTTC. Protein: CASSLRGWDSNLSGANVLTF.

The chain recombines TRBV10-3 with TRBJ2-3; a weak D match, TRBD2 (5 bases). Trimming left V 2 bases short and J 6 bases short, with 9 bases between. CDR1 ENHRY and CDR2 SYGVKD come from the germline V gene. The CDR3 runs to 13 residues. The CDR3 spells CAISENGEDTQYF. The CDR3 bases are TGTGCCATCAGTGAGAATGGGGAGGATACGCAGTATTTT.

This clonotype was counted many times. At one end, the junction sequence differs from germline, possibly due to a read error. The chain carries TRBV9 and TRBJ2-7; D is ambiguous. CDR1 is SGDLS, CDR2 YYNGEE, per germline. This CDR3 comprises 13 residues. CDR3 sequence (DNA): TGTGCCAGCAGCGGGGTGATGAGCAGGTCACACTCATTC. This gives the protein CASSGVMSRSHSF.

This clonotype was counted only a few times. The V call is TRBV14, the J call TRBJ1-1; D call uncertain. The germline V gene encodes CDR1 SGHDN and CDR2 FVKESK. The CDR3 loop spans 13 amino acids. Trimming took off 1 base at V and 11 bases at J, with 14 bases between the two ends. CDR3 residues: CASSQVDVGGAFF. CDR3 sequence (DNA): TGTGCCAGCAGCCAAGTAGACGTGGGAGGCGCTTTCTTT.

The gene calls are TRBV4-2 and TRBJ2-7; the D call may be TRBD1 or TRBD2 (5 bases each). V was pared by 1 base and J by 3 bases, with 10 bases between. The germline CDR1 and CDR2 sequences are LGHNA and YNFKEQ. The CDR3 is made up of 14 amino acids. The CDR3 sequence is CASSQGEGFYEQYF. CDR3 in DNA: TGTGCCAGCAGCCAAGGCGAGGGGTTCTACGAGCAGTACTTC.

V and J are TRBV3-1 and TRBJ2-5; 8 bases align to TRBD2. Trimming removed 0 bases from V and 5 bases from J; junction bases left unmatched: 5. The CDR3 is 15 residues long. Germline V CDR1 and CDR2: LGHDT, YNNKEL (reference sequence). The CDR3, as DNA: TGTGCCAGCAGCCAAGAACTAGCGGCCTCGGAGACCCAGTACTTC. This translates into CASSQELAASETQYF.

This clonotype was counted many times. This chain joins TRBV18 and TRBJ2-3, with a weak D call TRBD2 (5 bases). The CDR3 is 17 residues long. Per the germline V gene, CDR1 is KGHSH and CDR2 is LQKENI. V was trimmed by 5 bases and J by 4 bases, leaving 22 bases between them. For the CDR3, the DNA is TGTGCCAGCTCAATACGCTCACTAGGAGGACCCGCAGATACGCAGTATTTT. Translation gives CASSIRSLGGPADTQYF.